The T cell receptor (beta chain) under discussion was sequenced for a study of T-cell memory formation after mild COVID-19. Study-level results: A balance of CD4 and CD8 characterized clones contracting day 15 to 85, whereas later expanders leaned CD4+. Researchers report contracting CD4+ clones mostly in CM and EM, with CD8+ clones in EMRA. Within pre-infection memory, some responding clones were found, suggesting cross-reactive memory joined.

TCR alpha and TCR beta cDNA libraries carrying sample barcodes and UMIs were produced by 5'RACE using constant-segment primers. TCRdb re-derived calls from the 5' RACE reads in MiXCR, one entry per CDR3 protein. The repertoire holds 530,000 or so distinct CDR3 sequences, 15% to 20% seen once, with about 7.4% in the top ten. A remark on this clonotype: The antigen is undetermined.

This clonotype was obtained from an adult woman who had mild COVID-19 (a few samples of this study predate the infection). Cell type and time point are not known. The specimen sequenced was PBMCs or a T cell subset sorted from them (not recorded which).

The CDR3 here is CASGGRTEAFF. The CDR3, as DNA: TGTGCCAGCGGGGGGAGGACTGAAGCTTTCTTT. The rearrangement joins TRBV6-5 to TRBJ1-1; D perhaps matches TRBD1 (5 bases). Germline lookup yields CDR1 MNHEY and CDR2 SVGAGI. V lost 8 bases and J 5 bases, leaving 9 bases between the germline ends. CDR3 size: 11 residues.